One and the same sample provided the 15 T cell receptor beta chains below, sequenced in a study of blood T cell repertoires in COVID-19. Produced via immunoSEQ multiplex PCR; TCRdb's table is partial and in-frame only. The table lists 350,000 to 400,000 clones, 70% to 90% of them singletons. The sequenced material came from peripheral blood. These receptors were obtained from a woman aged 30 to 39 with COVID-19, enrolled during active disease.

Only a few counts were recorded for this clone. The chain couples TRBV4-2 to TRBJ2-3; 11 nucleotides line up with TRBD2. The germline V gene encodes CDR1 LGHNA and CDR2 YNFKEQ. J lost 6 bases, V lost 2 bases, and 10 bases had no gene match. The CDR3 contains 17 residues. The CDR3 here is CASSQPDLAGGGDTQYF. The CDR3 coding sequence is TGTGCCAGCAGCCAACCCGATCTAGCGGGGGGAGGGGATACGCAGTATTTT.

The V call is TRBV2, the J call TRBJ2-5, with 7 bases aligning to TRBD1. V was clipped by 6 bases and J by 3 bases; unmatched bases: 4. The CDR3 has 13 amino acids. Germline assignment: CDR1 SNHLY and CDR2 FYNNEI. CDR3 sequence (DNA): TGTGCCAGCAGCGAGACAGGGAAAGAGACCCAGTACTTC. This gives the protein CASSETGKETQYF.

This clone has a single count. The gene calls are TRBV18 and TRBJ1-5, with a possible D match to TRBD1 (5 bases). V lost 2 bases and J 4 bases, leaving 18 bases between the germline ends. CDR1 is KGHSH and CDR2 is LQKENI in the germline V gene. CDR3 length: 17 amino acids. The CDR3 region has the DNA TGTGCCAGCTCACCAGATCCTGGGGGGGAGAGGAATCAGCCCCAGCATTTT. Its translation: CASSPDPGGERNQPQHF.

The gene calls are TRBV4-3 and TRBJ2-1; 7 bases are shared with TRBD2. The CDR3 covers 16 residues. In germline, CDR1 is LGHNA, CDR2 YSLEER. J lost 3 bases, V lost 1 base, and 6 bases had no gene match. The CDR3: CASSQGVTSSYNEQFF. The CDR3 DNA follows: TGCGCCAGCAGCCAAGGGGTGACTAGCAGCTACAATGAGCAGTTCTTC.

The rearrangement joins TRBV18 to TRBJ1-5, with 11 bases identical to TRBD1. The length of the CDR3 is 18 residues. Germline lookup yields CDR1 KGHSH and CDR2 LQKENI. Germline trimming cut 2 bases from V and 5 bases from J; bases unmatched to any gene: 11. The CDR3 region is CASSPGQGAAPKDQPQHF. In DNA form, the CDR3 reads TGTGCCAGCTCACCAGGACAGGGGGCGGCGCCGAAGGATCAGCCCCAGCATTTT.

The chain recombines TRBV7-8 with TRBJ1-5; no clear D. The V end lost 10 bases, the J end lost 2 bases, and 9 bases lay between the germline ends. Germline V gene lookup returns CDR1 SGHVS and CDR2 FQNEAQ. The CDR3 loop spans 12 amino acids. DNA of the CDR3: TGTGCCATAGGAGAGGGCAATCAGCCCCAGCATTTT. It translates to CAIGEGNQPQHF.

Here the CDR3 reads CASSPGEAQYF. The CDR3 bases are TGTGCCAGCAGCCCCGGGGAGGCCCAGTACTTC. The V call is TRBV11-2, the J call TRBJ2-5; a weak D match, TRBD2 (6 bases). This CDR3 is built from 11 residues. The V end lost 5 bases, the J end lost 9 bases, and 10 bases lay between the germline ends. CDR1 is SGHAT and CDR2 is FQNNGV in the germline V gene.

The V gene is TRBV4-3, the J gene TRBJ1-2; 7 nucleotides line up with TRBD1. Germline V CDR1 and CDR2: LGHNA, YSLEER. This CDR3 region has 18 residues. J gave up 4 bases and V 0 bases, and 14 bases lay outside the gene matches. This CDR3 reads CASSQDTTSRGKTYGYTF. In DNA form, the CDR3 reads TGCGCCAGCAGCCAAGACACAACCAGCAGGGGGAAGACCTATGGCTACACCTTC.

The chain uses TRBV28 and TRBJ1-4, with a possible D match to TRBD1 (5 bases). Trimming took 2 bases from V and 0 from J, leaving 19 bases between them. The CDR3 sequence is 19 residues long. CDR1 is MDHEN and CDR2 is SYDVKM in the germline V gene. CDR3 residues: CASSLSPGRGNPTNEKLFF. The CDR3 nucleotides are TGTGCCAGCAGTTTAAGCCCGGGGAGGGGAAATCCAACTAATGAAAAACTGTTTTTT.

The genes are TRBV18 and TRBJ1-4; 9 nucleotides align to TRBD1. CDR3 size: 16 residues. Per germline, CDR1 KGHSH and CDR2 LQKENI. Trimming removed 2 bases from V and 0 bases from J; junction bases left unmatched: 1. The CDR3 sequence: CASSPGTGSTNEKLFF. CDR3 bases: TGTGCCAGCTCACCAGGGACAGGGTCAACTAATGAAAAACTGTTTTTT. Full variable domain (remainder filled in from reference TRBV18 and TRBJ1-4): NAGVMQNPRHLVRRRGQEARLRCSPMKGHSHVYWYRQLPEEGLKFMVYLQKENIIDESGMPKERFSAEFPKEGPSILRIQQVVRGDSAAYFCASSPGTGSTNEKLFFGSGTQLSVL.

The J gene is TRBJ2-1, the V gene TRBV7-9; D is unclear. Germline V gene sequence: CDR1 SEHNR, CDR2 FQNEAQ (reference sequence). This CDR3 spans 13 amino acids. The V end lost 3 bases, the J end lost 5 bases, and 8 bases lay between the germline ends. The CDR3 is CASSFIGDNEQFF. As DNA, the CDR3 is TGTGCCAGCAGCTTTATCGGAGACAATGAGCAGTTCTTC.

V gene TRBV18 combines with J gene TRBJ2-1; TRBD2 matches at 13 bases. CDR3 length: 15 residues. Germline CDR1 reads KGHSH; CDR2 reads LQKENI. The J segment lost 7 bases and the V segment lost 2 bases, leaving 2 bases of the junction unmatched. The CDR3 DNA is TGTGCCAGCTCACCAAAACTAGCGGGAGGGAATGAGCAGTTCTTC. Amino acid sequence: CASSPKLAGGNEQFF.

This sequence joins TRBV7-8 and TRBJ1-2; tentative D call: TRBD1 (5 bases). The germline gives CDR1 SGHVS, CDR2 FQNEAQ. The CDR3 loop spans 17 amino acids. Between the trimmed V and J ends, which lost 1 base and 4 bases, there was a span of 19 bases. CDR3 region: CASSLVGAAGQTYGYTF. Here the CDR3 DNA reads TGTGCCAGCAGCTTAGTCGGGGCCGCGGGGCAGACCTATGGCTACACCTTC. The full variable domain, completed using reference TRBV7-8 and TRBJ1-2, is GAGVSQSPRYKVAKRGQDVALRCDPISGHVSLFWYQQALGQGPEFLTYFQNEAQLDKSGLPSDRFFAERPEGSVSTLKIQRTQQEDSAVYLCASSLVGAAGQTYGYTFGSGTRLTVV.

This clone has a single count. A junction end diverges from the germline sequence, so it may reflect a read error. The chain combines TRBV7-8 with TRBJ1-1, with D perhaps TRBD1 (6 bases). The CDR3 loop spans 17 amino acids. Germline V gives CDR1 SGHVS, CDR2 FQNEAQ. CDR3 coding DNA: TGTGCCAGCAGCGTAGCCCCGGAGACAGGCCCGAACACTGAAGCTTTCTTT. The encoded protein is CASSVAPETGPNTEAFF. The complete variable domain, with remaining parts taken from reference TRBV7-8 and TRBJ1-1, reads GAGVSQSPRYKVAKRGQDVALRCDPISGHVSLFWYQQALGQGPEFLTYFQNEAQLDKSGLPSDRFFAERPEGSVSTLKIQRTQQEDSAVYLCASSVAPETGPNTEAFFGQGTRLTVV.

CDR3 bases: TGTGCCAGCTCACTCGCTAGCCTAGATAACAATGAGCAGTTCTTC. It codes for CASSLASLDNNEQFF. This chain uses TRBV18 with TRBJ2-1; D is possibly TRBD2 (5 bases). The ends were cut back, 4 bases at V and 5 bases at J, with 15 bases in the middle. The CDR3 is 15 residues long. Germline V gene lookup returns CDR1 KGHSH and CDR2 LQKENI.